A selection of T cell receptor beta chains follows, all from one sample in a study of shared clonotypes between healthy human individuals. Clones were sequenced by immunoSEQ multiplex PCR, and TCRdb holds only the in-frame ones, with some missing. The sample has approximately 1,500,000 clones; roughly 95% are singletons. The sequenced material came from naive CD4+ T cells sorted from blood. Every receptor here comes from a man between 25 and 39 years old in good health. Both conserved end residues are part of each CDR3. D genes are given only for firm matches. Size tells how often a clone was seen (once, few, many) or the class of an expanded clone, and some rows leave it out.

cdr3_nt | cdr3_aa | j_call | v_call | d_call | clone_size
TGCGCCAGCAGTCCTGTTGGCGGGAGGGGAGAGCAGTTCTTC | CASSPVGGRGEQFF | TRBJ2-1 | TRBV23-1 | TRBD2 | once
TGTGCCAGCAGTGCAAACTCCCAGTTCTTC | CASSANSQFF | TRBJ2-1 | TRBV7-9 | - | -
TGCGCCAGCAGCCAAGAGATGGACAGAGCCAAAAACATTCAGTACTTC | CASSQEMDRAKNIQYF | TRBJ2-4 | TRBV4-3 | - | -
TGCGCCAGCAGCCAAGCACCGCGGGAGGCTACCGGGGAGCTGTTTTTT | CASSQAPREATGELFF | TRBJ2-2 | TRBV4-3 | TRBD2 | -
TGCAGCGTTCGGTCAGCGGGAGGGACCACAGATACGCAGTATTTT | CSVRSAGGTTDTQYF | TRBJ2-3 | TRBV29-1 | TRBD2 | -
TGTGCCAGCAGCGCGGGACAGACCCAGTACTTC | CASSAGQTQYF | TRBJ2-5 | TRBV5-8 | - | -
TGTGCCAGCAGTTTAAGCGGGAGGCAGACAGATACGCAGTATTTT | CASSLSGRQTDTQYF | TRBJ2-3 | TRBV28 | TRBD2 | -
TGTGCCAGCAGCTTAAGGGGAACCACAGATACGCAGTATTTT | CASSLRGTTDTQYF | TRBJ2-3 | TRBV7-2 | - | -
TGTGCCAGCAGCCGGGGAGGGAATCAGCCCCAGCATTTT | CASSRGGNQPQHF | TRBJ1-5 | TRBV5-4 | - | once
TGTGCCAGCAGCGGCCCCGGGGTCCCAGGCGCAGAGACCCAGTACTTC | CASSGPGVPGAETQYF | TRBJ2-5 | TRBV7-2 | - | -
TGTGCCAGCAGCGCACCAATTGCGGGACGGGGCGAAACTTACAATGAGCAGTTCTTC | CASSAPIAGRGETYNEQFF | TRBJ2-1 | TRBV9 | - | -
TGTGCCAGTAAGGGCGTCTCCTACGAGCAGTACTTC | CASKGVSYEQYF | TRBJ2-7 | TRBV19 | - | -
TGTGCCAGCAGCTTATCGGTAGCGGTCCGGGCAGATACGCAGTATTTT | CASSLSVAVRADTQYF | TRBJ2-3 | TRBV7-8 | - | -
TGCGCCAGCAGCTTGGGCGGCGGCCCGTATGAAAAACTGTTTTTT | CASSLGGGPYEKLFF | TRBJ1-4 | TRBV5-1 | - | once
TGTGCCAGCAGTGAGGGGGAGACCCAGTACTTC | CASSEGETQYF | TRBJ2-5 | TRBV6-1 | - | -
TGTGCCAGCAGTTTATCTAGCGGGGGAAACTACAATGAGCAGTTCTTC | CASSLSSGGNYNEQFF | TRBJ2-1 | TRBV28 | TRBD2 | -
TGTGCCAGCACCTTAAGCGGGGGTAGGCAGTACTTC | CASTLSGGRQYF | TRBJ2-7 | TRBV7-9 | TRBD2 | -
TGTGCCAGCAGCTCTAGCGGGAGTATTACCGGGGAGCTGTTTTTT | CASSSSGSITGELFF | TRBJ2-2 | TRBV5-4 | TRBD2 | -
TGTGCCAGCACCCTTGTTGGCAGGCACGAGCAGTACTTC | CASTLVGRHEQYF | TRBJ2-7 | TRBV28 | - | -
TGTGCCAGCAGCACCAGAGGAAACATTCAGTACTTC | CASSTRGNIQYF | TRBJ2-4 | TRBV7-2 | - | -
TGCGCCAGCAGCCAGGACATTACTAACTATGGCTACACCTTC | CASSQDITNYGYTF | TRBJ1-2 | TRBV5-1 | - | -
TGTGCCAGCAGTTTTTATAGGGATCACCGAAAAGAGACCCAGTACTTC | CASSFYRDHRKETQYF | TRBJ2-5 | TRBV28 | - | -
TGTGCCAGCAGTTTTGAGCGGGCTAACAATGAGCAGTTCTTC | CASSFERANNEQFF | TRBJ2-1 | TRBV27 | - | -
TGTGCCAGCAGCTTAGGGACTAGCGGCTACAATGAGCAGTTCTTC | CASSLGTSGYNEQFF | TRBJ2-1 | TRBV7-9 | TRBD2 | once
TGTGCCAGCAGCGCCCGGACTACAGATACGCAGTATTTT | CASSARTTDTQYF | TRBJ2-3 | TRBV9 | - | -
TGTGCCAGCAGCTCGACTAGCGGGAGTGGTAAAGATACGCAGTATTTT | CASSSTSGSGKDTQYF | TRBJ2-3 | TRBV5-4 | TRBD2 | -